These T cell receptor beta chains were read from a single sample in a study of shared clonotypes between healthy human individuals. Profiled with immunoSEQ multiplex PCR; TCRdb holds only in-frame clones, not every one. The sample contains some 2,000,000 clones, roughly 94% of which appear only once. Sequenced material: naive CD4+ T cells sorted from blood. Receptor source: a man in his late teens or twenties in good health. The CDR3 runs from the conserved cysteine through the conserved F or W. A D gene is named only where the DNA matches it firmly. Clone size is stated in some rows and not others, as once, few, many or a class when expanded.

DNA,CDR3,V,size,D,length,J
TGTGCCAGCAATATCTTAGCCGGGAACACTGAAGCTTTCTTT,CASNILAGNTEAFF,TRBV28,NA,NA,14,TRBJ1-1
TGCGCCAGCAGCCGAGCGGGGCGGCCTAACACCGGGGAGCTGTTTTTT,CASSRAGRPNTGELFF,TRBV4-1,NA,TRBD2,16,TRBJ2-2
TGCGCCAGCAGCTTGCTGGCAGGGAGAACCGGGGAGCTGTTTTTT,CASSLLAGRTGELFF,TRBV5-1,NA,NA,15,TRBJ2-2
TGTGCCAGCAGTGAAAGCAATCAGCCCCAGCATTTT,CASSESNQPQHF,TRBV28,NA,NA,12,TRBJ1-5
TGTGCCTGGAGTGGAGGGGGGACAGGCGGTCTAGATTCACCCCTCCACTTT,CAWSGGGTGGLDSPLHF,TRBV30,NA,TRBD1,17,TRBJ1-6
TGCGCCAGCAGCCAAGGGGGGGGCCTCACAGATACGCAGTATTTT,CASSQGGGLTDTQYF,TRBV4-3,few,NA,15,TRBJ2-3
TGTGCCAGTACACAAACAGGGGCGGGGGAGACCCAGTACTTC,CASTQTGAGETQYF,TRBV9,NA,NA,14,TRBJ2-5
TGTGCCAGCAGCTTAGAACAGGGGGTCAATCAGCCCCAGCATTTT,CASSLEQGVNQPQHF,TRBV7-8,NA,TRBD1,15,TRBJ1-5
TGTGCCAGCAGCCTGCCCGGGACAGCCTATAATTCACCCCTCCACTTT,CASSLPGTAYNSPLHF,TRBV5-4,NA,TRBD1,16,TRBJ1-6
TGCGCCAGCGGGAGAGGGAGCGGCCAAGAGACCCAGTACTTC,CASGRGSGQETQYF,TRBV5-1,once,NA,14,TRBJ2-5
TGTGCCTTAGACCGCGACAGCGAGACCCAGTACTTC,CALDRDSETQYF,TRBV30,NA,NA,12,TRBJ2-5
TGTGCCAGCAGCCCTCGGGACAGGGGAATTTATAGCAATCAGCCCCAGCATTTT,CASSPRDRGIYSNQPQHF,TRBV9,NA,TRBD1,18,TRBJ1-5
TGTGCCAGCAGCTTAAAACCCGACCTAATGAACACTGAAGCTTTCTTT,CASSLKPDLMNTEAFF,TRBV11-2,NA,NA,16,TRBJ1-1
TGTGCCAGCAGTTACGAGAAGGGACAGACCCAGTACTTC,CASSYEKGQTQYF,TRBV6-6,NA,NA,13,TRBJ2-5
TGCGCCAGCAGCCAAGAGGGAGTGGGAAATGAAAAACTGTTTTTT,CASSQEGVGNEKLFF,TRBV4-1,NA,NA,15,TRBJ1-4
TGCGCCAGCAGCTTGCCCGGCGGGGGGCGGGAGACCCAGTACTTC,CASSLPGGGRETQYF,TRBV5-1,NA,TRBD2,15,TRBJ2-5
TGTGCCTGGAGTATAGGACCCGGTGGGTCACCCCTCCACTTT,CAWSIGPGGSPLHF,TRBV30,NA,NA,14,TRBJ1-6
TGTGCCAGCAGCCCGTCCCTACCGATTTACAATGAGCAGTTCTTC,CASSPSLPIYNEQFF,TRBV6-6,once,NA,15,TRBJ2-1
TGTGCCAGCAGTCCGCTCAGGGGGCGAGTCGACTATGGCTACACCTTC,CASSPLRGRVDYGYTF,TRBV27,NA,TRBD1,16,TRBJ1-2
TGTGCCAGCAGCGCATACGATTCCTATTACGAGCAGTACTTC,CASSAYDSYYEQYF,TRBV9,NA,NA,14,TRBJ2-7
TGTGCCAGCAGCTTGACGACAGGGGGCTGGTCCTACGAGCAGTACTTC,CASSLTTGGWSYEQYF,TRBV5-5,NA,TRBD1,16,TRBJ2-7
TGCGCCAGCAGTGAGTCCACGGGCAGGGGGCATACCTACGAGCAGTACTTC,CASSESTGRGHTYEQYF,TRBV10-1,NA,TRBD1,17,TRBJ2-7
TGTGCCAGCAACATGGGCCAGGGGTGGGAGACCCAGTACTTC,CASNMGQGWETQYF,TRBV5-8,NA,NA,14,TRBJ2-5
TGCGCCAGCAGCCAATCCTCCCGATGGACTGAAGCTTTCTTT,CASSQSSRWTEAFF,TRBV4-1,NA,NA,14,TRBJ1-1
TGCGCCAGCAGTGACGGGACAGGGAATCAAGAGACCCAGTACTTC,CASSDGTGNQETQYF,TRBV10-1,NA,TRBD1,15,TRBJ2-5
TGTGCCAGCAGCCCGGACCCGGGACAGGGATCACATAACGTCCTGACTTTC,CASSPDPGQGSHNVLTF,TRBV9,NA,TRBD1,17,TRBJ2-6
TGTGCCAGCAGCTTAGCCCCCGGGGTGGACATTCAGTACTTC,CASSLAPGVDIQYF,TRBV7-9,once,NA,14,TRBJ2-4
TGTGCCAGCAGACAGGGGAGGGAAAAACTGTTTTTT,CASRQGREKLFF,TRBV6-5,NA,TRBD1,12,TRBJ1-4
TGCGCCAGCAGCTTGCATCAGGGGACTGAAGCTTTCTTT,CASSLHQGTEAFF,TRBV5-1,NA,NA,13,TRBJ1-1
TGTGCCAGCAGCCAGACCTACGAGCAGTACTTC,CASSQTYEQYF,TRBV2,NA,NA,11,TRBJ2-7
TGTGCCAGCAGTGAAGCGAGCGGGAACTATGGCTACACCTTC,CASSEASGNYGYTF,TRBV2,NA,NA,14,TRBJ1-2